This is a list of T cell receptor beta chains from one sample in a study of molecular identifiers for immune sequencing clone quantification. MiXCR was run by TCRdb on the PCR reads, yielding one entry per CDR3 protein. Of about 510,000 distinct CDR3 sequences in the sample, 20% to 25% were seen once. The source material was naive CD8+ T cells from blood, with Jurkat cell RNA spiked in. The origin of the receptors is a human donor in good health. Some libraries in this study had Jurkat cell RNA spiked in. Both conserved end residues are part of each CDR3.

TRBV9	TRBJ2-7	CASSEGIAGGFSEQYF
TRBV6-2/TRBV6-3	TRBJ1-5	CASKFPGGNQPQHF
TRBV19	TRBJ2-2	CASSISGELFF
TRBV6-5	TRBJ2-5	CASSYGLAGKQETQYF
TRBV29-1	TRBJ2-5	CSVVEETQYF
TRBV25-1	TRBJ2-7	CASSEWPQGLGEQYF
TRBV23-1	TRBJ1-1	CASPLGGSGSEAFF
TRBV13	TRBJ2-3	CANSLVQSDTQYF
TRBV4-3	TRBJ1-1	CASSQEEGMNTEAFF
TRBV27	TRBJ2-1	CASSLSSGRGNEQFF
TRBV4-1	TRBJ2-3	CASSHPTADTQYF
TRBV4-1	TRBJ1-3	CASSQEKSISGNTIYF
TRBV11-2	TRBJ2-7	CASSSGARYEQYF
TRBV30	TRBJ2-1	CAWSQTGLPCF
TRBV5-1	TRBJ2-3	CASSGGQIQPDTQYF
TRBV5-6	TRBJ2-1	CASSLIMGISYNEQFF
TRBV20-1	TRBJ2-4	CSADSGMKNIQYF
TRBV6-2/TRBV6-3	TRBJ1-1	CASIYPRAGGSVEAFF
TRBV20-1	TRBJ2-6	CSARLFRDSVCSSGANVLTF
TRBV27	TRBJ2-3	CTSSSLAGVADTQYF
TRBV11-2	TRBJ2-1	CASSSVGQSSYNEQFF
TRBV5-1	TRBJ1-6	CASCLVNSPLHF
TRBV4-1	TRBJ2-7	CASSQDPGPSYEQYF
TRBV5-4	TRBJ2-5	CASSLALAGGGETQYF
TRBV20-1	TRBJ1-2	CSARDITFYGYTF
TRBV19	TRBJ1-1	CASNDRFTEAFF
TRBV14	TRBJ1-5	CASSQGGPGHQPQHF
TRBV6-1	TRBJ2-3	CASSPGQSTDTQYF
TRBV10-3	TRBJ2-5	CAISEGLGYQETQYF
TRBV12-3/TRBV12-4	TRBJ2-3	CASSLGGGGYTDTQYF
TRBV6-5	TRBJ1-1	CASSRGQGRPEAFF
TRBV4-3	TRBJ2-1	CASSQEVVRYEQFF
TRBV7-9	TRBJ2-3	CASSLFGQGPDTQYF
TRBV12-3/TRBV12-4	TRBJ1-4	CASSFQAEKLFF
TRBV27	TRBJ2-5	CASSLYQGQETQYF
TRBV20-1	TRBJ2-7	CSAREPGLAAPSYEQHF
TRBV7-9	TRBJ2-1	CASSAPTSGSNNEQFF
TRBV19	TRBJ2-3	CASSNKGYSDTQYF
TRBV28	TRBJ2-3	CASSFRLGPDTQYF
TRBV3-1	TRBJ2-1	CASSQDLGSYNEQFF
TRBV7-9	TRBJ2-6	CASSPLFSSGANVLTF